The 5 T cell receptor beta chains below were found in one sample sequenced in a study of T-cell reconstitution after alpha-beta-depleted transplantation in children. Construction of the TCRbeta library involved unique molecular identifiers. From the PCR reads, TCRdb called clonotypes with MiXCR, one entry per CDR3 protein. Of around 380,000 distinct CDR3 sequences in the sample, 9.5% to 13% were seen once. This material consisted of PBMCs from the stem cell graft donor, taken from the stem cell graft. These receptors were obtained from a human donor who donated a stem cell graft to a child with acute myeloid leukemia.

This clonotype was recorded a few times. The chain combines TRBV15 with TRBJ1-4; D not resolved. Germline loops: CDR1 LNHNV, CDR2 YYDKDF (reference sequence). This CDR3 has 12 residues. Deletions cut 3 bases from V and 4 bases from J, with 3 bases between. CDR3 coding DNA: TGTGCCACCAGCAGGGTTAATGAAAAACTGTTTTTT. Protein sequence: CATSRVNEKLFF.

This clonotype was seen a few times. V gene TRBV29-1 combines with J gene TRBJ2-3, with D uncertain. In germline, CDR1 is SQVTM, CDR2 ANQGSEA. The CDR3 loop spans 13 amino acids. V dropped 4 bases and J dropped 9 bases, with 17 bases sitting between them. The CDR3, as DNA: TGCAGCGTTGGGCTGGACCGCAGATCGACGCAGTATTTT. This encodes CSVGLDRRSTQYF.

This clonotype was recorded a few times. The chain uses TRBV5-1 and TRBJ1-1; D ambiguous. CDR3 size: 16 residues. V was clipped by 2 bases and J by 4 bases, with 18 bases between them. Per germline, CDR1 SGHRS and CDR2 YFSETQ. The CDR3, as DNA: TGCGCCAGCAGCTTAGCGCGGAGGAGCGCTCTCACTGAAGCTTTCTTT. It encodes CASSLARRSALTEAFF. Full variable domain (remainder filled in from reference TRBV5-1 and TRBJ1-1): KAGVTQTPRYLIKTRGQQVTLSCSPISGHRSVSWYQQTPGQGLQFLFEYFSETQRNKGNFPGRFSGRQFSNSRSEMNVSTLELGDSALYLCASSLARRSALTEAFFGQGTRLTVV.

V usage is TRBV29-1 and J usage is TRBJ1-2, with 10 nucleotides matching TRBD1. Trimming cost V 2 bases and J 4 bases; bases outside gene matches: 4. Germline V gene lookup returns CDR1 SQVTM and CDR2 ANQGSEA. CDR3 length equals 14 residues. CDR3 residues: CSVEPTGGGYGYTF. Written as DNA, the CDR3 is TGCAGCGTTGAACCGACAGGGGGCGGCTATGGCTACACCTTC.

This clonotype appeared a few times. The chain has TRBV23-1 and TRBJ2-1, with D tentatively TRBD1 (6 bases). TRBV23-1 counts as an open reading frame of uncertain function. This CDR3 is built from 16 residues. V shed 0 bases and J shed 3 bases, with 12 bases lying between them. CDR3 loop: CASSQSTGYLYNEQFF. DNA of the CDR3: TGCGCCAGCAGTCAATCCACAGGGTACCTCTACAATGAGCAGTTCTTC.